This T cell receptor (beta chain) stems from a study of blood T cell repertoires in COVID-19. Per germline, CDR1 SGHTA and CDR2 FQGNSA. This CDR3 has 18 residues. The V gene lost 4 bases and the J gene lost 0 bases, with 19 bases spanning the gap. Clones were sequenced by immunoSEQ multiplex PCR, and TCRdb holds only the in-frame ones, with some missing. The sample consists of 150,000 or so clones, approximately 70% of them appearing once. This clone occurred once. The TCR was taken from a woman aged 65 to 85 with acute or convalescent COVID-19. The chain carries TRBV7-2 and TRBJ2-4; a weak D match, TRBD2 (5 bases). The sample consisted of peripheral blood. The CDR3 region is CASSSPPASGLAKNIQYF. The CDR3 DNA reads TGTGCCAGCAGCTCCCCCCCCGCGAGCGGACTAGCCAAAAACATTCAGTACTTC.